What follows are 26 T cell receptor beta chains derived from one specimen sequenced in a study of early T cells in non-severe SARS-CoV-2 infection. Using its own MiXCR run on the 5' RACE reads, TCRdb lists one record per CDR3 protein. The repertoire holds 40,000 to 45,000 distinct CDR3 sequences, with about 5.9% as singletons. The specimen comprised whole blood, sampled at baseline. The receptors stem from an adult who was a healthcare worker with PCR-confirmed SARS-CoV-2 infection or an uninfected control (not recorded which).

This chain connects TRBV6-1 to TRBJ1-6; maybe TRBD1 (5 bases). Germline V lookup: CDR1 MNHNS, CDR2 SASEGT. Deletions cut 3 bases from V and 10 bases from J, with 22 bases between. The CDR3 loop spans 17 amino acids. DNA of the CDR3: TGTGCCAGCAGTGATCAGACAGTGAGGCTAGATGGATCACCCCTCCACTTT. Encoded protein: CASSDQTVRLDGSPLHF.

The table lists this clonotype with many counts. V gene TRBV18 combines with J gene TRBJ1-3, with TRBD1 identical over 7 bases. Losses at the gene ends were 3 bases for V and 0 bases for J; bases not matched to a gene: 11. The germline CDR1 and CDR2 sequences are KGHSH and LQKENI. The CDR3 totals 18 residues. DNA of the CDR3: TGTGCCAGCTCACCGATGGGACAGCAGTCCAGCTCTGGAAACACCATATATTTT. The encoded protein is CASSPMGQQSSSGNTIYF.

V gene TRBV5-1 combines with J gene TRBJ1-2; D is unclear. The V end was cut by 0 bases, the J end by 3 bases, with 9 bases between. This CDR3 has 14 residues. Germline assignment: CDR1 SGHRS and CDR2 YFSETQ. The CDR3 coding sequence is TGCGCCAGCAGCTTGGATGCAGAATACTATGGCTACACCTTC. Translation: CASSLDAEYYGYTF.

This clonotype was observed many times. The rearrangement joins TRBV6-4 to TRBJ2-3; 7 bases map to TRBD2. The trim removed 3 bases at V and 1 base at J, leaving 1 base unmatched. Germline CDR1 and CDR2: MRHNA and SNTAGT. The CDR3 totals 14 residues. CDR3: CASSETSGTDTQYF. CDR3 nucleotides: TGTGCCAGCAGTGAAACTAGCGGCACAGATACGCAGTATTTT.

The chain carries TRBV24-1 and TRBJ1-1; TRBD1 matches 8 bases. From germline, CDR1 is KGHDR and CDR2 SFDVKD. V was clipped by 0 bases and J by 5 bases; unmatched bases: 4. The CDR3 is made up of 15 amino acids. The CDR3 spells CATSDLTGGGTEAFF. In DNA form, the CDR3 reads TGTGCCACCAGTGATTTGACAGGGGGAGGGACTGAAGCTTTCTTT.

Ten or more counts support this clonotype. The chain employs TRBV7-2 and TRBJ2-3, with 9 bases lining up with TRBD2. CDR1 is SGHTA, CDR2 FQGNSA, per germline. CDR3 length: 19 amino acids. The junction had 15 bases not matched to a gene; V was cut back by 5 bases and J by 0 bases. CDR3 DNA sequence: TGTGCCAGCAGCCCGCTTCCTCCTTCTAGCGGGGCTAGCACAGATACGCAGTATTTT. This codes for CASSPLPPSSGASTDTQYF.

This clonotype was seen many times. V is TRBV20-1 and J is TRBJ2-3; 9 nucleotides agree with TRBD2. V shed 5 bases and J 0 bases; nucleotides not matched to a gene: 9. This CDR3 spans 16 amino acids. Germline V gene data show CDR1 as DFQATT and CDR2 as SNEGSKA (reference sequence). The CDR3 coding sequence is TGCAGTGCTGGCTTGACTAGCGGCTCTAGCACAGATACGCAGTATTTT. This encodes CSAGLTSGSSTDTQYF.

There are many counts of this clonotype. The chain recombines TRBV4-3 with TRBJ2-6; D is undetermined. Trimming removed 0 bases at V and 2 bases at J, with 8 bases between. This CDR3 region has 16 residues. Germline V gene data show CDR1 as LGHNA and CDR2 as YSLEER. CDR3 amino acids: CASSQELRAGANVLTF. CDR3 coding DNA: TGCGCCAGCAGCCAAGAATTAAGAGCTGGGGCCAACGTCCTGACTTTC.

This clonotype was recorded many times. The V gene is TRBV20-1, the J gene TRBJ2-7, with 9 bases fitting TRBD1. The V segment lost 5 bases and the J segment 0 bases; nucleotides outside the gene matches: 8. The CDR3 covers 15 residues. Germline V CDR1 and CDR2: DFQATT, SNEGSKA (reference sequence). CDR3 DNA: TGCAGTGCTGCCGCCGGGACAGGGTTCTCCTACGAGCAGTACTTC. Protein sequence: CSAAAGTGFSYEQYF.

The genes are TRBV20-1 and TRBJ1-1; no reliable D call. The germline gives CDR1 DFQATT, CDR2 SNEGSKA (reference sequence). CDR3 size: 13 residues. V was cut by 0 bases and J by 6 bases, with 11 bases left in between. The CDR3 loop is CSARDRRLPEAFF. DNA for the CDR3: TGCAGTGCTAGAGATCGTAGGTTACCTGAAGCTTTCTTT.

This clonotype was observed a handful of times. This chain uses TRBV6-4 with TRBJ2-7; 9 positions match TRBD1. CDR1 and CDR2 (germline): MRHNA, SNTAGT. The CDR3 is made up of 14 amino acids. V dropped 4 bases and J dropped 6; count of bases not matched to a gene: 7. The CDR3: CASSGTGETGEQYF. The CDR3 nucleotides read TGTGCCAGCAGTGGGACAGGGGAGACGGGCGAGCAGTACTTC.

This clonotype was counted only a few times. At one boundary the junction diverges from the germline segment, which might be a read error. The rearrangement joins TRBV20-1 to TRBJ2-1; D gene unclear. There are 15 residues in the CDR3. CDR1 is DFQATT and CDR2 is SNEGSKA in the germline V gene (reference sequence). The CDR3 DNA reads TGCAGTGCAAGAGGAAGGGTATCGGCCTACAATGAGCAGTTCTTC. Amino acids: CSARGRVSAYNEQFF.

The V and J genes are TRBV2 and TRBJ1-1; TRBD1 might be the D (6 bases). Germline assignment: CDR1 SNHLY and CDR2 FYNNEI. This CDR3 region has 15 residues. V was pared by 7 bases and J by 1 base, with 16 bases between. CDR3 sequence: CASIERTGPNTEAFF. Written as DNA, the CDR3 is TGTGCCAGCATTGAGCGTACAGGGCCGAACACTGAAGCTTTCTTT.

This clonotype was observed many times. The V call is TRBV29-1, the J call TRBJ2-7; D is possibly TRBD2 (6 bases). This CDR3 contains 14 residues. From germline, CDR1 is SQVTM and CDR2 ANQGSEA. The V end lost 0 bases, the J end lost 2 bases, and 11 bases lay between the germline ends. CDR3 nucleotide sequence: TGCAGCGTTGAAGATCCCGCGGGGCCCTACGAGCAGTACTTC. This translates into CSVEDPAGPYEQYF.

This clonotype was detected many times. The J gene is TRBJ2-2, the V gene TRBV7-2; TRBD1 matches at 7 bases. Per germline, CDR1 SGHTA and CDR2 FQGNSA. The junction had 5 bases not matched to a gene; V was cut back by 3 bases and J by 1 base. This CDR3 spans 16 amino acids. The CDR3 nucleotides read TGTGCCAGCAGCTTCCAGGGGGTCGGGAACACCGGGGAGCTGTTTTTT. Translated: CASSFQGVGNTGELFF.

The chain has TRBV7-2 and TRBJ1-5; 9 bases are a match to TRBD1. J gave up 5 bases and V 2 bases, and 1 base lay outside the gene matches. The CDR3 is 14 amino acids. The germline gives CDR1 SGHTA, CDR2 FQGNSA. The CDR3 is CASSLRDRDQPQHF. CDR3 sequence (DNA): TGTGCCAGCAGCTTAAGGGACAGGGATCAGCCCCAGCATTTT.

The sample holds many counts of this clonotype. The genes are TRBV2 and TRBJ1-5; 7 nucleotides agree with TRBD1. The CDR3 extends over 15 amino acids. After removal of 6 bases from V and 0 bases from J, the junction contained 5 bases not matched to a gene. Germline V gene sequence: CDR1 SNHLY, CDR2 FYNNEI. The CDR3 coding sequence is TGTGCCAGCAGCCGGCAGGGGGGTAGCAATCAGCCCCAGCATTTT. Translation gives CASSRQGGSNQPQHF.

The chain combines TRBV30 with TRBJ1-2; no reliable D call. CDR3 length: 13 amino acids. The V gene's germline CDR1 is GTSNPN and CDR2 SVGIG (reference sequence). Trimming removed 2 bases from V and 5 bases from J, with 12 bases in between. The CDR3 coding sequence is TGTGCCTGGAGTTCCCCATACACGTATGGCTACACCTTC. This translates into CAWSSPYTYGYTF.

This clonotype has a count of ten or more. V usage is TRBV18 and J usage is TRBJ1-1; D is undetermined. V was clipped by 2 bases and J by 4 bases, with 14 bases between them. The CDR3 consists of 15 residues. The V gene's germline CDR1 is KGHSH and CDR2 LQKENI. The CDR3 nucleotides read TGTGCCAGCTCACCAGAAAGACGGCTATCCACTGAAGCTTTCTTT. Protein: CASSPERRLSTEAFF.

This sequence joins TRBV7-9 and TRBJ1-1; a weak D match, TRBD1 (5 bases). The CDR3 contains 13 residues. V lost 1 base, J lost 5 bases, and 8 bases lay in between. CDR1 and CDR2 (germline): SEHNR, FQNEAQ (reference sequence). This chain's CDR3 is CASSLERGTEAFF. CDR3 sequence (DNA): TGTGCCAGCAGCTTAGAAAGGGGAACTGAAGCTTTCTTT.

The chain couples TRBV29-1 to TRBJ2-2, with unresolved D. V was shortened by 6 bases and J by 1 base, with 6 bases between the two germline ends. The CDR3 is 12 amino acids. Germline V gives CDR1 SQVTM, CDR2 ANQGSEA. DNA of the CDR3: TGCAGCGTGGGGATGAACACCGGGGAGCTGTTTTTT. Translated: CSVGMNTGELFF.

Many counts were recorded for this clonotype. The J gene is TRBJ1-6, the V gene TRBV3-1; 9 positions agree with TRBD1. V lost 2 bases, J lost 12 bases, and 5 bases stayed unmatched. The CDR3 has 14 amino acids. Germline V gene data show CDR1 as LGHDT and CDR2 as YNNKEL (reference sequence). CDR3 in amino acids: CASSQRWTGEPLHF. CDR3 nucleotides: TGTGCCAGCAGCCAACGTTGGACAGGGGAACCCCTCCACTTT.

Points on this clonotype: A much larger clone differs from this one at a single base, so this may be a read error. The CDR3 does not end in the conserved phenylalanine or tryptophan, so this is likely a read error. The CDR3 loop reads CASSEAGYTDTQYY. As DNA, the CDR3 is TGTGCCAGCAGTGAAGCGGGGTACACAGATACGCAGTATTAT. The chain links TRBV6-1 to TRBJ2-3; D gene ambiguous. There are 14 residues in the CDR3. V was clipped by 0 bases and J by 2 bases, with 6 bases between them. CDR1 and CDR2 from the germline V gene are MNHNS and SASEGT.

This clonotype has a count of ten or more. The chain has TRBV11-2 and TRBJ2-1; the D call may be TRBD1 or TRBD2 (5 bases each). The CDR3 extends over 14 amino acids. V lost 2 bases to trimming and J lost 10 bases, with 15 bases between them. Germline V gene sequence: CDR1 SGHAT, CDR2 FQNNGV. CDR3 sequence reads: CASSLLIGAWEQFF. The CDR3 coding sequence is TGTGCCAGCAGCTTATTGATCGGGGCCTGGGAGCAGTTCTTC.

This clonotype was seen many times. The chain has TRBV7-9 and TRBJ1-3; no reliable D call. Per germline, CDR1 SEHNR and CDR2 FQNEAQ (reference sequence). This CDR3 contains 12 residues. V dropped 7 bases and J dropped 4 bases, with 8 bases sitting between them. CDR3 residues: CASIGGGNTIYF. For the CDR3, the DNA is TGTGCCAGCATAGGAGGAGGAAACACCATATATTTT.

CDR3 sequence reads: CSAKRSQETQYF. The CDR3 DNA reads TGCAGTGCTAAGCGGTCTCAAGAGACCCAGTACTTC. The chain recombines TRBV20-1 with TRBJ2-5; possibly TRBD2 for D (5 bases). V was pared by 4 bases and J by 2 bases, with 8 bases between. Germline V gene lookup returns CDR1 DFQATT and CDR2 SNEGSKA (reference sequence). The CDR3 runs to 12 residues.